The rows below give T cell receptor beta chains drawn from one sample of a study of T cells in Graves' hyperthyroidism and ophthalmopathy. TCRdb reprocessed the multiplex PCR reads with MiXCR, giving one entry per CDR3 protein. Found here are fewer than 700,000 distinct CDR3 sequences, roughly 15% of them singletons; the top ten hold approximately 3.9%. Sequences were obtained from blood. These receptors were collected from a woman in her thirties with Graves' hyperthyroidism. Both conserved end residues are part of each CDR3. The D gene is left open where the match is weak. Size values are once, few and many counts, or a class for expanded clones, and some rows have none.

J gene: TRBJ1-2
D gene: NA
CDR3 length: 14
V gene: TRBV6-1
clone size: NA
CDR3 DNA: TGTGCCAGCAGTACGGGACACCACTTGGGGGGCTACACCTTC
CDR3 protein: CASSTGHHLGGYTF

J gene: TRBJ1-5
D gene: TRBD1
CDR3 length: 14
V gene: TRBV28
clone size: many
CDR3 DNA: TGTGCCAGCATCGGGACAGGCGGGAGTCAGCCCCAGCATTTT
CDR3 protein: CASIGTGGSQPQHF

J gene: TRBJ1-5
D gene: NA
CDR3 length: 13
V gene: TRBV20-1
clone size: many
CDR3 DNA: TGCAGTGCTAGTCTCCGATGGGATCAGCCCCAGCATTTT
CDR3 protein: CSASLRWDQPQHF

J gene: TRBJ1-6
D gene: TRBD1
CDR3 length: 15
V gene: TRBV20-1
clone size: few
CDR3 DNA: TGCAGTGCTAGCCCAGGGGGCTGGAGTGGTTCACCCCTCCACTTT
CDR3 protein: CSASPGGWSGSPLHF

J gene: TRBJ2-7
D gene: NA
CDR3 length: 15
V gene: TRBV28
clone size: many
CDR3 DNA: TGTGCCAGCAGGACCGAAGAGGGCAGGACCTACGAGCAGTACTTC
CDR3 protein: CASRTEEGRTYEQYF

J gene: TRBJ2-7
D gene: TRBD2
CDR3 length: 15
V gene: TRBV4-1
clone size: once
CDR3 DNA: TGCGCCAGCAGCCCCTCCCGGGAGGGGATCTACGAGCAGTACTTC
CDR3 protein: CASSPSREGIYEQYF

J gene: TRBJ2-1
D gene: NA
CDR3 length: 15
V gene: TRBV15
clone size: NA
CDR3 DNA: TGTGCCACCAGCAGAGATCGGACAAAGTACAATGAGCAGTTCTTC
CDR3 protein: CATSRDRTKYNEQFF

J gene: TRBJ2-3
D gene: TRBD1
CDR3 length: 15
V gene: TRBV6-2/TRBV6-3
clone size: few
CDR3 DNA: TGTGCCAGCAGTCCCACGACAGGGAGTCTAGATACGCAGTATTTT
CDR3 protein: CASSPTTGSLDTQYF

J gene: TRBJ2-7
D gene: TRBD1
CDR3 length: 14
V gene: TRBV10-3
clone size: many
CDR3 DNA: TGTGCCATCAGTGAGCCGACAGGGCCCTACGAGCAGTACTTC
CDR3 protein: CAISEPTGPYEQYF

J gene: TRBJ1-5
D gene: TRBD1
CDR3 length: 14
V gene: TRBV4-1
clone size: NA
CDR3 DNA: TGCGCCAGCAGCTTGGAAGGGGGCTATCAGCCCCAGCATTTT
CDR3 protein: CASSLEGGYQPQHF

J gene: TRBJ2-1
D gene: TRBD2
CDR3 length: 16
V gene: TRBV7-3
clone size: many
CDR3 DNA: TGTGCCAGCAGCTCGGGACTAGCGGGGAGTGCGGTTGAGCAGTTCTTC
CDR3 protein: CASSSGLAGSAVEQFF

J gene: TRBJ2-2
D gene: TRBD2
CDR3 length: 16
V gene: TRBV28
clone size: NA
CDR3 DNA: TGTGCCAGCAGTGGGGGACTAGACCAGTGGACCGGGGAGCTGTTTTTT
CDR3 protein: CASSGGLDQWTGELFF

J gene: TRBJ2-7
D gene: NA
CDR3 length: 17
V gene: TRBV19
clone size: NA
CDR3 DNA: TGTGCCAGTAGTATAGCAGGGTTGGACACGGAATATACGAAGCAGTACTTC
CDR3 protein: CASSIAGLDTEYTKQYF

J gene: TRBJ2-7
D gene: NA
CDR3 length: 14
V gene: TRBV11-2
clone size: many
CDR3 DNA: TGTGCCAGCAGCTCCGGTCGAGGCTCCTACGAGCAGTACTTC
CDR3 protein: CASSSGRGSYEQYF

J gene: TRBJ2-5
D gene: NA
CDR3 length: 13
V gene: TRBV30
clone size: many
CDR3 DNA: TGTGCCTGGACGTACAGGGTCGGGCAGACCCAGTACTTC
CDR3 protein: CAWTYRVGQTQYF

J gene: TRBJ2-2
D gene: NA
CDR3 length: 14
V gene: TRBV7-3
clone size: NA
CDR3 DNA: TGTGCCAGCAGCTTAAGTAGGGAGGTCGGGGAGCTGTTTTTT
CDR3 protein: CASSLSREVGELFF

J gene: TRBJ2-6
D gene: NA
CDR3 length: 13
V gene: TRBV27
clone size: many
CDR3 DNA: TGTGCCAGCAAGGTCTCTGGGGCCAACGTCCTGACTTTC
CDR3 protein: CASKVSGANVLTF

J gene: TRBJ2-7
D gene: TRBD1
CDR3 length: 14
V gene: TRBV12-3/TRBV12-4
clone size: few
CDR3 DNA: TGTGCCAGCAGTCAACGGGACAGGGAGGACGAGCAGTACTTC
CDR3 protein: CASSQRDREDEQYF

J gene: TRBJ2-7
D gene: NA
CDR3 length: 12
V gene: TRBV3-1
clone size: NA
CDR3 DNA: TGTGCCAGCAGCCAAGACGGGGGAGAGCAGTACTTT
CDR3 protein: CASSQDGGEQYF

J gene: TRBJ2-7
D gene: NA
CDR3 length: 13
V gene: TRBV4-1
clone size: once
CDR3 DNA: TGCGCCAGCAGCCAAGATAATTACTACGAGCAGTACTTC
CDR3 protein: CASSQDNYYEQYF

J gene: TRBJ2-7
D gene: NA
CDR3 length: 15
V gene: TRBV19
clone size: few
CDR3 DNA: TGTGCCAGTAGTATAGTACAGCAGTACTCCTACGAGCAGTACTTC
CDR3 protein: CASSIVQQYSYEQYF

J gene: TRBJ1-1
D gene: NA
CDR3 length: 15
V gene: TRBV7-2
clone size: many
CDR3 DNA: TGTGCCAGCAGCTTAGCGGTCCCTTTGAACACTGAAGCTTTCTTT
CDR3 protein: CASSLAVPLNTEAFF

J gene: TRBJ2-7
D gene: NA
CDR3 length: 11
V gene: TRBV20-1
clone size: many
CDR3 DNA: TGCAGTGGAGAGCACTCCTACGAGCAGTACTTC
CDR3 protein: CSGEHSYEQYF

J gene: TRBJ2-4
D gene: TRBD2
CDR3 length: 14
V gene: TRBV11-2
clone size: many
CDR3 DNA: TGTGCCAGCAGCCCCGGCGGGGGCAAAAACATTCAGTACTTC
CDR3 protein: CASSPGGGKNIQYF

J gene: TRBJ2-7
D gene: TRBD2
CDR3 length: 15
V gene: TRBV6-5
clone size: many
CDR3 DNA: TGTGCCAGCAGTTACTCAGCGGGAAGGATCCACGAGCAGTACTTC
CDR3 protein: CASSYSAGRIHEQYF

J gene: TRBJ1-1
D gene: NA
CDR3 length: 15
V gene: TRBV6-1
clone size: NA
CDR3 DNA: TGTGCCAGCAGTTACGCGGGGGTTCTGAACACTGAAGCTTTCTTT
CDR3 protein: CASSYAGVLNTEAFF

J gene: TRBJ2-5
D gene: TRBD2
CDR3 length: 16
V gene: TRBV5-1
clone size: few
CDR3 DNA: TGCGCCAGCAGCCGAACACTAGCGGGAGAGAGGGAGACCCAGTACTTC
CDR3 protein: CASSRTLAGERETQYF

J gene: TRBJ2-6
D gene: NA
CDR3 length: 15
V gene: TRBV10-3
clone size: few
CDR3 DNA: TGTGCCATCAGTGCGGGAGATTCTGGGGCCAACGTCCTGACTTTC
CDR3 protein: CAISAGDSGANVLTF

J gene: TRBJ2-7
D gene: NA
CDR3 length: 14
V gene: TRBV24-1
clone size: NA
CDR3 DNA: TGTGCCACCAGTGACCCGCAGGGGAAGGGCGAGCAGTACTTC
CDR3 protein: CATSDPQGKGEQYF

J gene: TRBJ2-1
D gene: TRBD2
CDR3 length: 16
V gene: TRBV7-8
clone size: many
CDR3 DNA: TGTGCCAGCAGCCCGGAAGCGGGAGCCTCCTACAATGAGCAGTTCTTC
CDR3 protein: CASSPEAGASYNEQFF

J gene: TRBJ2-5
D gene: NA
CDR3 length: 17
V gene: TRBV7-9
clone size: many
CDR3 DNA: TGTGCCAGCAGCCGTACCGGAACCGGGACTGGTAAAGAGACCCAGTACTTC
CDR3 protein: CASSRTGTGTGKETQYF

J gene: TRBJ2-7
D gene: NA
CDR3 length: 14
V gene: TRBV6-1
clone size: many
CDR3 DNA: TGTGCCAGCAGTGAATCGGCAGGTCCCTACGAGCAGTACTTC
CDR3 protein: CASSESAGPYEQYF

J gene: TRBJ1-6
D gene: NA
CDR3 length: 14
V gene: TRBV6-2/TRBV6-3
clone size: NA
CDR3 DNA: TGTGCCAGCAGCGCCGGGGCACATAATTCACCCCTCCACTTT
CDR3 protein: CASSAGAHNSPLHF

J gene: TRBJ1-1
D gene: NA
CDR3 length: 15
V gene: TRBV3-1
clone size: many
CDR3 DNA: TGTGCCAGCAGCCAAGCATCAACACCGAACACTGAAGCTTTCTTT
CDR3 protein: CASSQASTPNTEAFF

J gene: TRBJ1-4
D gene: TRBD1
CDR3 length: 14
V gene: TRBV19
clone size: few
CDR3 DNA: TGTGCCAGTAAAGGGACAGGCTTTAATGAAAAACTGTTTTTT
CDR3 protein: CASKGTGFNEKLFF

J gene: TRBJ2-2
D gene: NA
CDR3 length: 15
V gene: TRBV11-2
clone size: NA
CDR3 DNA: TGTGCCAGCAGCGGGCGGGACGGAAGCACCGGGGAGCTGTTTTTT
CDR3 protein: CASSGRDGSTGELFF

J gene: TRBJ1-1
D gene: NA
CDR3 length: 16
V gene: TRBV9
clone size: NA
CDR3 DNA: TGTGCCAGCAGCTCCAGGGACGGAATCCTGAACACTGAAGCTTTCTTT
CDR3 protein: CASSSRDGILNTEAFF

J gene: TRBJ2-7
D gene: TRBD2
CDR3 length: 14
V gene: TRBV28
clone size: many
CDR3 DNA: TGTGCCAGCAAAGGACTAGCGGGAGTCTACGAGCAGTACTTC
CDR3 protein: CASKGLAGVYEQYF

J gene: TRBJ1-4
D gene: TRBD1
CDR3 length: 14
V gene: TRBV19
clone size: NA
CDR3 DNA: TGTGCCAGCTCGTTCGGGACAGGCTTGGAAAAACTGTTTTTT
CDR3 protein: CASSFGTGLEKLFF